Following are 22 T cell receptor beta chains from one sample sequenced in a study of CD8 T cells in Susac syndrome. Reverse transcription of about 0.5 to 1 ug RNA was carried out with random hexamers. TCRdb re-called the immunoSEQ multiplex PCR reads through MiXCR, storing one row per CDR3 protein. The repertoire includes 200,000 or so distinct CDR3 sequences, more than 90% of them detected once, and roughly 0.088% sits in the top ten. The source material was CD4+ T cells from PBMCs. These TCRs come from a human donor with multiple sclerosis.

The chain employs TRBV27 and TRBJ2-6, with D possibly being TRBD1 (6 bases). Germline loops: CDR1 MNHEY, CDR2 SMNVEV (reference sequence). The V and J ends lost 2 bases and 3 bases respectively, with 8 bases between them. CDR3 length: 15 residues. The CDR3 DNA reads as TGTGCCAGCAGTTTACAGGGGAATGGGGCCAACGTCCTGACTTTC. This translates into CASSLQGNGANVLTF. Supplemented by reference TRBV27 and TRBJ2-6, the full variable domain reads EAQVTQNPRYLITVTGKKLTVTCSQNMNHEYMSWYRQDPGLGLRQIYYSMNVEVTDKGDVPEGYKVSRKEKRNFPLILESPSPNQTSLYFCASSLQGNGANVLTFGAGSRLTVL.

The chain has TRBV6-4 and TRBJ1-6; no firm D call. Germline V gene lookup returns CDR1 MRHNA and CDR2 SNTAGT. This CDR3 comprises 15 residues. Trimming cost V 6 bases and J 7 bases, with 16 bases left between them. The CDR3 DNA follows: TGTGCCAGCAGGATGGAAGGGCAGCTAAATTCACCCCTCCACTTT. Its translation is CASRMEGQLNSPLHF.

This sequence joins TRBV5-1 and TRBJ2-1; 8 bases are shared with TRBD2. Looked up from germline, CDR1 is SGHRS and CDR2 is YFSETQ. Trimming removed 2 bases from V and 3 bases from J; junction bases left unmatched: 1. The CDR3 length is 14 residues. CDR3 nucleotides: TGCGCCAGCAGCTTCGGGACTAGCTACAATGAGCAGTTCTTC. This translates into CASSFGTSYNEQFF.

The CDR3 here is CSAREWGAPGEEQYF. The CDR3 coding sequence is TGCAGTGCTAGAGAATGGGGGGCGCCTGGGGAAGAGCAGTACTTC. V and J are TRBV20-1 and TRBJ2-7; D might be TRBD1 or TRBD2, each matching 6 bases. V dropped 0 bases and J dropped 7 bases, with 19 bases sitting between them. The CDR3 runs 15 residues. The V gene's germline CDR1 is DFQATT and CDR2 SNEGSKA (reference sequence).

The chain recombines TRBV19 with TRBJ2-1; 9 bases agree with TRBD1. Germline lookup yields CDR1 LNHDA and CDR2 SQIVND (reference sequence). The trim removed 9 bases at V and 3 bases at J, leaving 6 bases unmatched. This CDR3 is 14 amino acids long. The CDR3 DNA sequence: TGTGCCAGCCATGTGACAGGGGGCTACAATGAGCAGTTCTTC. It specifies CASHVTGGYNEQFF.

This chain joins TRBV10-3 and TRBJ2-7; D is unresolved. The V gene lost 2 bases and the J gene lost 6 bases, with 8 bases spanning the gap. This CDR3 has 12 residues. The V gene's germline CDR1 is ENHRY and CDR2 SYGVKD. The CDR3 loop reads CAISEPTSEQYF. CDR3 bases: TGTGCCATCAGTGAGCCGACATCCGAGCAGTACTTC.

The CDR3 reads CSARVTGTGGAGANVLTF. The CDR3 DNA is TGCAGTGCTAGAGTTACCGGGACAGGGGGCGCTGGGGCCAACGTCCTGACTTTC. This chain uses TRBV20-1 with TRBJ2-6; 12 nucleotides agree with TRBD1. The CDR3 loop spans 18 amino acids. The V gene's germline CDR1 is DFQATT and CDR2 SNEGSKA (reference sequence). V gave up 1 base and J gave up 2 bases; unmatched junction bases: 6.

V gene TRBV24-1 combines with J gene TRBJ2-3; D uncertain. Per the germline V gene, CDR1 is KGHDR and CDR2 is SFDVKD. This CDR3 contains 14 residues. Trimming pared 3 bases from V and 13 bases from J, leaving 19 bases between. CDR3 residues: CATSDVVVVEKKYF. The CDR3, as DNA: TGTGCCACCAGTGATGTAGTGGTTGTCGAGAAGAAGTATTTT.

The rearrangement links TRBV29-1 to TRBJ2-7; 8 positions agree with TRBD1. This CDR3 spans 12 amino acids. Germline V gene sequence: CDR1 SQVTM, CDR2 ANQGSEA. The trim removed 1 base at V and 10 bases at J, leaving 6 bases unmatched. This chain's CDR3 is CSVEVGQVLQYF. CDR3 in DNA: TGCAGCGTTGAAGTGGGACAGGTCTTACAGTACTTC.

The CDR3 region has the DNA TGTGCCACCAGTGAGAGGGGTAGCACAGATACGCAGTATTTT. It is translated as CATSERGSTDTQYF. The chain joins TRBV24-1 to TRBJ2-3; D is perhaps TRBD1 or TRBD2 (5 bases each). Trimming removed 4 bases from V and 0 bases from J, with 7 bases in between. Germline V CDR1 and CDR2: KGHDR, SFDVKD. The CDR3 consists of 14 residues.

This clonotype came up once. V is TRBV5-4 and J is TRBJ1-1; possibly TRBD1 for D (5 bases). CDR1 SGHNT and CDR2 YYREEE come from the germline V gene (reference sequence). V was clipped by 4 bases and J by 3 bases, with 16 bases between them. This CDR3 region has 15 residues. The CDR3 sequence: CASSHPGGGDTEAFF. CDR3 coding DNA: TGTGCCAGCAGCCACCCGGGGGGAGGGGACACTGAAGCTTTCTTT.

V gene TRBV30 combines with J gene TRBJ2-3; D may be TRBD1 or TRBD2 (5 bases each). The CDR3 totals 14 residues. The germline V gene has CDR1 GTSNPN and CDR2 SVGIG (reference sequence). V shed 3 bases and J shed 2 bases, with 12 bases lying between them. In nucleotides, the CDR3 is TGTGCCTGGAGGGGGGTAGTACCCACAGATACGCAGTATTTT. Translation gives CAWRGVVPTDTQYF.

The chain recombines TRBV18 with TRBJ2-2, with D tentatively TRBD2 (6 bases). V dropped 2 bases and J dropped 4 bases, with 14 bases sitting between them. The CDR3 is made up of 16 amino acids. CDR1 and CDR2 from the germline V gene are KGHSH and LQKENI. DNA for the CDR3: TGTGCCAGCTCACCAGGCCTAGCGAGGCCCACCGGGGAGCTGTTTTTT. Protein product: CASSPGLARPTGELFF.

The V and J genes are TRBV5-1 and TRBJ1-2; D may be TRBD1 (5 bases). The CDR3 totals 15 residues. The V and J ends lost 1 base and 3 bases respectively, with 13 bases between them. CDR1 and CDR2 (germline): SGHRS, YFSETQ. CDR3 DNA: TGCGCCAGCAGCTTGCGGGGGGGATCGGACTATGGCTACACCTTC. Translating it yields CASSLRGGSDYGYTF.

The rearrangement joins TRBV29-1 to TRBJ1-1, with a possible D match to TRBD1 (5 bases). The CDR3 has 13 amino acids. Trimming left V 4 bases short and J 1 base short, with 10 bases between. CDR1 and CDR2 (germline): SQVTM, ANQGSEA. CDR3 loop: CSVGGLENTEAFF. The CDR3 nucleotides are TGCAGCGTTGGGGGGTTGGAGAACACTGAAGCTTTCTTT.

The genes are TRBV29-1 and TRBJ1-1; 7 nucleotides agree with TRBD1. The CDR3 spans 11 residues. With 7 bases clipped from V and 3 bases from J, the junction kept 2 bases outside the gene matches. Germline V gene sequence: CDR1 SQVTM, CDR2 ANQGSEA. CDR3 sequence: CSGGQYTEAFF. The CDR3 DNA reads as TGCAGCGGGGGACAGTACACTGAAGCTTTCTTT.

This chain links TRBV18 with TRBJ1-2; 9 bases match TRBD1. J lost 4 bases, V lost 3 bases, and 6 bases had no gene match. The V gene's germline CDR1 is KGHSH and CDR2 LQKENI. This CDR3 has 15 amino acids. As DNA, the CDR3 is TGTGCCAGCTCACCTGGACAGGGGTCTGGCTATGGCTACACCTTC. Translation gives CASSPGQGSGYGYTF.

The chain is built from TRBV3-1 and TRBJ2-2; 11 positions match TRBD1. The CDR3 covers 16 residues. V trimming: 4 bases; J trimming: 5 bases; junction bases outside the gene matches: 6. CDR1 and CDR2 from the germline V gene are LGHDT and YNNKEL (reference sequence). In nucleotides, the CDR3 is TGTGCCAGCAGCCCCTCCGGGACAGGGGGGACCGGGGAGCTGTTTTTT. It encodes CASSPSGTGGTGELFF.

The chain combines TRBV7-3 with TRBJ2-7; 10 nucleotides align to TRBD1. V lost 5 bases, J lost 5 bases, and 9 bases stayed unmatched. The germline CDR1 and CDR2 sequences are SGHTA and FQGTGA. The CDR3 has 15 amino acids. As DNA, the CDR3 is TGTGCCAGCAGCCTGTCCGGGGGACAGGGGAACGAGCAGTACTTC. Translation gives CASSLSGGQGNEQYF.

Remarks on this clonotype: Mismatch with germline at one junction end may stem from a read error. This sequence joins TRBV5-1 and TRBJ1-2; the D is unclear. CDR1 SGHRS and CDR2 YFSETQ come from the germline V gene. The CDR3 length is 13 residues. The chain's CDR3 is CASSLDGLDWRSF. The CDR3 DNA sequence: TGCGCCAGCAGCTTGGATGGTTTGGACTGGCGGTCCTTC.

The rearrangement joins TRBV12-3 or TRBV12-4 to TRBJ1-4; 8 nucleotides match TRBD1. V lost 3 bases to trimming and J lost 8 bases; unmatched junction nucleotides: 5. This CDR3 comprises 14 residues. CDR3 protein: CASSFRTGHEKLFF. CDR3 DNA sequence: TGTGCCAGCAGTTTCCGGACAGGGCACGAAAAACTGTTTTTT.

This clonotype appeared a few times. The rearrangement links TRBV2 to TRBJ2-7; D might be TRBD1 (5 bases). CDR1 and CDR2 (germline): SNHLY, FYNNEI. Trimming shortened V by 3 bases and J by 0 bases, and 9 bases separated the two germline ends. There are 14 residues in the CDR3. CDR3 in amino acids: CASSEQGSSYEQYF. CDR3 sequence (DNA): TGTGCCAGCAGTGAGCAGGGCAGCTCCTACGAGCAGTACTTC.